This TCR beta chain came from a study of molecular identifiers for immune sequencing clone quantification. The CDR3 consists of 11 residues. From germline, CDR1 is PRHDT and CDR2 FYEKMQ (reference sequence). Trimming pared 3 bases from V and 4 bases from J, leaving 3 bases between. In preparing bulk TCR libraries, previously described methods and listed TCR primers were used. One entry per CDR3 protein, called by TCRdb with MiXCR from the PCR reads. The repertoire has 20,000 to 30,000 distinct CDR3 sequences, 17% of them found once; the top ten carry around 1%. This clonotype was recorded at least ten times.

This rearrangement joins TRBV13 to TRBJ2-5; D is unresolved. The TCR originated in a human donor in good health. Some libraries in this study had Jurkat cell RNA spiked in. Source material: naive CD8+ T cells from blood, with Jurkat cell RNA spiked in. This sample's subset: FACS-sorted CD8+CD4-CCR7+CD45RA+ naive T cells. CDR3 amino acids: CASSFGETQYF. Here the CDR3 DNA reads TGTGCCAGCAGCTTTGGAGAGACCCAGTACTTC.